The TCR beta chain described here comes from a study of shared clonotypes between healthy human individuals. As for this clone: What it recognizes is unknown.

Donors had no recently reported acute infections or vaccinations and were HIV-negative. Naive CD45RA+ and memory CD45RA-negative subsets were split from CD4+ cells. Only in-frame clones appear in the TCRdb table, and some are missing; sequencing was by immunoSEQ multiplex PCR. The sample lists 2 million to 3 million clones, over 85% occurring once. The CDR3 is 14 amino acids. V trimming: 4 bases; J trimming: 6 bases; junction bases outside the gene matches: 9. Germline V gene sequence: CDR1 MGHDK, CDR2 SYGVNS. Findings and limits, study-wide: On the whole, naive subsets had larger estimated richness than memory subsets had. The sharing of 4.5% to 5% of naive CD4 clonotypes was seen across a handful of donors.

This TCR derives from a man younger than 35 in good health. Some clones in this sample may be carry-over from other donors' samples. The sample was naive CD4+ T cells from PBMCs. Subset reported: CD45RA+ positively selected. This chain joins TRBV25-1 and TRBJ2-7, with TRBD1 matching 7 bases. The CDR3 DNA reads as TGTGCCAGCAGTGCTACAGGGGCTCGGGGCGAGCAGTACTTC. Translated: CASSATGARGEQYF.